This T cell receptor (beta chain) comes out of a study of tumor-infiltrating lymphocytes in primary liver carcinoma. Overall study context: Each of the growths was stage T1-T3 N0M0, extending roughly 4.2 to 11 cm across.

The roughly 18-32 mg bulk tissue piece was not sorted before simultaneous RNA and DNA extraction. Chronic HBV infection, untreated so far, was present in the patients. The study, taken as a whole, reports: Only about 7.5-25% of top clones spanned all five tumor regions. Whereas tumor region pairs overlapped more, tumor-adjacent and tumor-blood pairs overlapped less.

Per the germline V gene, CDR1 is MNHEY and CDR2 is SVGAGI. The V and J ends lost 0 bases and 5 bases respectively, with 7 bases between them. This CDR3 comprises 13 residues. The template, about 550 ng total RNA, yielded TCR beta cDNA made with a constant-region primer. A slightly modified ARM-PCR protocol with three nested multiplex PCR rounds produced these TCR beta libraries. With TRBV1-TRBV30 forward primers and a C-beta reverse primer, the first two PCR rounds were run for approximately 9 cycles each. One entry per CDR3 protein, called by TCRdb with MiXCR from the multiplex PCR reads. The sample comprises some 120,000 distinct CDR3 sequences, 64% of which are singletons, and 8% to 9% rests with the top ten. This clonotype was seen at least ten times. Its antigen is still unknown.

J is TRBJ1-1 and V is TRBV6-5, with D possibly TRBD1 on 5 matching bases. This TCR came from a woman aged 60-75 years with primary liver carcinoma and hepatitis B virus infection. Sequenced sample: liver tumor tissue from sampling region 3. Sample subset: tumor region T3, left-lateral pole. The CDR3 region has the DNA TGTGCCAGCAGTTACTCGGGGACTACTGAAGCTTTCTTT. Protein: CASSYSGTTEAFF.